These 8 T cell receptor beta chains share one sample of origin, sequenced in a study of cytomegalovirus exposure and HLA in healthy donors. The PCR ran on 60 Vbeta and 13 Jbeta primers. The method was immunoSEQ multiplex PCR; TCRdb's version includes in-frame clones alone and lacks a portion of them. The sample gives under 85,000 clones, approximately 64% of which show up once; 15% to 20% is in the top ten. Sequenced material: PBMCs. The receptors come from a man between 35 and 55 years old in good health and CMV-seropositive.

This clone is deemed medium-sized. CDR3 region: CASSLAIGGTGEKLFF. CDR3 bases: TGCGCCAGCAGCTTGGCTATCGGAGGTACGGGCGAAAAACTGTTTTTT. The chain employs TRBV5-1 and TRBJ1-4; D not resolved. The CDR3 spans 16 residues. Germline loops: CDR1 SGHRS, CDR2 YFSETQ. Trimming removed 0 bases from V and 8 bases from J, with 17 bases in between. Full variable domain (missing parts from reference TRBV5-1 and TRBJ1-4): KAGVTQTPRYLIKTRGQQVTLSCSPISGHRSVSWYQQTPGQGLQFLFEYFSETQRNKGNFPGRFSGRQFSNSRSEMNVSTLELGDSALYLCASSLAIGGTGEKLFFGSGTQLSVL.

This clone was observed a few times. The chain combines TRBV29-1 with TRBJ2-5; D is perhaps TRBD2 (6 bases). V shed 2 bases and J shed 3 bases, with 10 bases lying between them. Germline assignment: CDR1 SQVTM and CDR2 ANQGSEA. This CDR3 is built from 13 residues. The CDR3 nucleotides are TGCAGCGTTGAATTATGGGAGGAAGAGACCCAGTACTTC. Its protein product is CSVELWEEETQYF. Based on the CDR3 plus reference TRBV29-1 and TRBJ2-5, the full variable domain is SAVISQKPSRDICQRGTSLTIQCQVDSQVTMMFWYRQQPGQSLTLIATANQGSEATYESGFVIDKFPISRPNLTFSTLTVSNMSPEDSSIYLCSVELWEEETQYFGPGTRLLVL.

This chain links TRBV5-1 with TRBJ2-7, with 9 bases aligning to TRBD2. The CDR3 is 15 residues long. Germline V gives CDR1 SGHRS, CDR2 YFSETQ. V lost 4 bases, J lost 7 bases, and 12 bases stayed unmatched. The CDR3 coding sequence is TGCGCCAGCAGCGGTAGAGCGGGGGGTGAACGGGAGCAGTACTTC. It translates to CASSGRAGGEREQYF.

For this clone: At one end, the junction sequence differs from germline, possibly due to a read error. CDR3 amino acids: CASSPGEGGEQFF. The CDR3 bases are TGTGCTAGCAGCCCGGGGGAAGGAGGTGAGCAGTTCTTC. V is TRBV7-7 and J is TRBJ2-1; the D gene is possibly TRBD2 (6 bases). CDR1 is SSHAT and CDR2 is FNYEAQ in the germline V gene (reference sequence). This CDR3 is 13 amino acids long.

The table lists this clone with a few counts. The chain joins TRBV19 to TRBJ1-1, with 11 bases fitting TRBD1. In germline, CDR1 is LNHDA, CDR2 SQIVND (reference sequence). J was trimmed by 4 bases and V by 8 bases; bases with no gene match: 6. The CDR3 loop spans 14 amino acids. CDR3 sequence (DNA): TGTGCCAGTTACGGACAGGGGGCCGGCACTGAAGCTTTCTTT. Protein product: CASYGQGAGTEAFF.

The V gene is TRBV11-3, the J gene TRBJ1-1; no clear D. CDR1 and CDR2 (germline): SGHNT, YENEEA. Trimming took 11 bases from V and 7 from J, leaving 5 bases between them. The CDR3 has 8 residues. CDR3 sequence: CAYIEAFF. CDR3 nucleotide sequence: TGTGCCTACATTGAAGCTTTCTTT.

The chain carries TRBV19 and TRBJ2-5; D possibly corresponds to TRBD1 (6 bases). The CDR3 consists of 12 residues. The V gene lost 10 bases and the J gene lost 2 bases, with 11 bases spanning the gap. Looked up from germline, CDR1 is LNHDA and CDR2 is SQIVND (reference sequence). CDR3 coding DNA: TGTGCCACGGGACAAACACAAGAGACCCAGTACTTC. It is translated as CATGQTQETQYF.

V usage is TRBV4-2 and J usage is TRBJ1-2; TRBD1 matches at 9 bases. Per germline, CDR1 LGHNA and CDR2 YNFKEQ. V shed 1 base and J 11 bases; nucleotides not matched to a gene: 2. The CDR3 covers 12 residues. CDR3 coding DNA: TGTGCCAGCAGCCAAGTCGGACAGGGGTACACCTTC. Protein sequence: CASSQVGQGYTF.